What follows describes a single T cell receptor beta chain. Its antigen is unknown. These data are taken from a study of cytomegalovirus exposure and HLA in healthy donors. PCR primers comprised 60 Vbeta and 13 Jbeta primers. Assay: immunoSEQ multiplex PCR; the TCRdb copy retains only in-frame clones and omits some. The repertoire consists of 150,000 to 200,000 clones, with roughly 82% occurring once and the leading ten covering roughly 0.5%. Notes on the study in general: Sequencing likely generated an artifact that appeared as a cluster of highly shared sequence variants. The study listed 164 cytomegalovirus-associated TCR beta chains.

Whereas donors were nominally healthy upon sampling, unrecorded immune exposures were probable. Germline V gives CDR1 SNHLY, CDR2 FYNNEI. V dropped 7 bases and J dropped 8; count of bases not matched to a gene: 8. CDR3 size: 14 residues. The TCR originated in a woman between 50 and 59 years old in good health and CMV-seronegative. Sequencing was performed on PBMCs. This chain links TRBV2 with TRBJ2-2; 9 positions match TRBD2. CDR3 protein: CASNMAGGSGELFF. The DNA of the CDR3 is TGTGCCAGCAATATGGCGGGAGGGTCAGGGGAGCTGTTTTTT.